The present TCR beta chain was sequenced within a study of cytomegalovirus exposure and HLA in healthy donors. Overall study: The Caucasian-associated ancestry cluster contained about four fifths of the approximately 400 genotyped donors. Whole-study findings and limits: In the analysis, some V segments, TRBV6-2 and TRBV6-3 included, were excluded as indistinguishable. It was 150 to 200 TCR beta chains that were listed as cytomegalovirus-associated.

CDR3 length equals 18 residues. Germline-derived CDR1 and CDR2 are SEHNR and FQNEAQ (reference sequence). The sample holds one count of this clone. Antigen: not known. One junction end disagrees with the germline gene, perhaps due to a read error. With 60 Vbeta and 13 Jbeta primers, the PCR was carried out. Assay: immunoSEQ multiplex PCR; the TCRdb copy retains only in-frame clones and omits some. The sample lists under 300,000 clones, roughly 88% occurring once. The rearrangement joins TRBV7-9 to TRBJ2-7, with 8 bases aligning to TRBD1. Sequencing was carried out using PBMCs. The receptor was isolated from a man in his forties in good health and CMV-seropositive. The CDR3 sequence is CSSSPPSLLTGASYEQYF. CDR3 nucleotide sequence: TGTTCCAGCAGCCCCCCGAGCCTTCTGACAGGGGCGTCCTACGAGCAGTACTTC.